Below are 5 T cell receptor beta chains sequenced from a single sample in a study of response to subunit inactivated influenza vaccine. TCRdb recomputed calls from the RT-PCR reads with MiXCR, one row per CDR3 protein. The sample includes under 800,000 distinct CDR3 sequences, approximately 13% of them seen just once. The source material was PBMCs from blood, sampled approximately 15 days before vaccination. These receptors all come from a man between 45 and 60 years old who received an inactivated influenza vaccine.

There are a few counts of this clonotype. The rearrangement joins TRBV24-1 to TRBJ2-1, with D possibly called TRBD1 or TRBD2 (5 bases each). Germline CDR1 and CDR2: KGHDR and SFDVKD. The CDR3 is 12 residues long. V lost 9 bases and J 6 bases, leaving 11 bases between the germline ends. For the CDR3, the DNA is TGTGCCACCGCTCGGGACGGCAATGAGCAGTTCTTC. This sequence encodes CATARDGNEQFF.

This chain joins TRBV3-1 and TRBJ2-2; 10 positions match TRBD2. The germline gives CDR1 LGHDT, CDR2 YNNKEL (reference sequence). The V segment lost 0 bases and the J segment 0 bases; nucleotides outside the gene matches: 7. The CDR3 covers 19 residues. For the CDR3, the DNA is TGTGCCAGCAGCCAAGAATTAGCGGGAGGCCTAACGAACACCGGGGAGCTGTTTTTT. It translates to CASSQELAGGLTNTGELFF.

V usage is TRBV2 and J usage is TRBJ2-3; 8 bases line up with TRBD2. Germline trimming cut 5 bases from V and 6 bases from J; bases unmatched to any gene: 13. CDR1 is SNHLY and CDR2 is FYNNEI in the germline V gene. This CDR3 is 16 amino acids long. CDR3 DNA sequence: TGTGCCAGCAGTTACAGTCTTGCGGGGGGATTGGATACGCAGTATTTT. This translates into CASSYSLAGGLDTQYF.

This chain joins TRBV5-1 and TRBJ2-7; D is perhaps TRBD2 (5 bases). CDR1 is SGHRS, CDR2 YFSETQ, per germline. Trimming stripped 0 bases from V and 4 bases from J, with 14 bases between. There are 15 residues in the CDR3. The CDR3 loop is CASSLGRGRGYEQYF. The CDR3 bases are TGCGCCAGCAGCTTGGGACGGGGTCGGGGTTACGAGCAGTACTTC.

This sequence joins TRBV18 and TRBJ2-5, with 7 positions matching TRBD1. The CDR3 has 13 residues. Germline CDR1 reads KGHSH; CDR2 reads LQKENI. The V gene end was trimmed by 5 bases and the J gene end by 7 bases; junction bases not matched to a gene: 7. DNA for the CDR3: TGTGCCAGCTCAAGAGGACAGGTGGTGACCCAGTACTTC. Translation gives CASSRGQVVTQYF.